This T cell receptor (beta chain) was sequenced in a study of cytomegalovirus exposure and HLA in healthy donors. On this clone itself: Antigen: not known.

Study-level points and caveats: It was shown in a later analysis that HLA-associated TCR beta chains were more clonally expanded than other, equally common chains. There were reportedly fewer N-insertions in an Asian-associated ancestry cluster than the roughly 700-donor mean, in a later analysis.

13 Jbeta primers and 60 Vbeta primers were used for the PCR. The repertoire was sequenced with immunoSEQ multiplex PCR; TCRdb's copy has only in-frame clones and lacks some. The sample has 130,000 or so clones. The sequenced sample consisted of PBMCs. This receptor was taken from a woman aged 40-49 years in good health and CMV-seronegative.

CDR3 region: CASSLARLTDTQYF. The CDR3 region has the DNA TGTGCCAGCAGCTTAGCCAGGCTCACAGATACGCAGTATTTT. V is TRBV7-2 and J is TRBJ2-3; D is unclear. CDR1 SGHTA and CDR2 FQGNSA come from the germline V gene. The CDR3 loop spans 14 amino acids. V was pared by 0 bases and J by 2 bases, with 6 bases between.